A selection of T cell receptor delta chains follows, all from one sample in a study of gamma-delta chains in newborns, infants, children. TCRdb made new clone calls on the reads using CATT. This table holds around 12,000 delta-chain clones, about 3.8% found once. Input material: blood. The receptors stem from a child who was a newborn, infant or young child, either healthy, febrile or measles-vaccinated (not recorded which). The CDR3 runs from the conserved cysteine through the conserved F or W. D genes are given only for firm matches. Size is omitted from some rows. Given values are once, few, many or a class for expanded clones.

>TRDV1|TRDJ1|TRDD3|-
CALGEGSYGWGYTDKLIF
TGTGCTCTTGGGGAAGGGTCGTATGGCTGGGGGTACACCGATAAACTCATCTTT
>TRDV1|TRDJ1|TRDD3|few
CALGDAPLRTGELIF
TGTGCTCTTGGGGATGCACCCCTTCGTACTGGGGAACTCATCTTT
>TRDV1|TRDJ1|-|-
CALGELLTYTGTRYTDKLIF
TGTGCTCTTGGGGAACTTCTCACCTACACCGGGACCAGGTACACCGATAAACTCATCTTT
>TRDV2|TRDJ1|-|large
CACDKVSLRDKLIF
TGTGCCTGTGACAAAGTCTCCCTACGAGATAAACTCATCTTT
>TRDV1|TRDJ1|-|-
CALGELIILPLWGPRRPDKLIF
TGTGCTCTTGGGGAACTTATCATACTTCCCCTATGGGGACCTAGAAGGCCCGATAAACTCATCTTT
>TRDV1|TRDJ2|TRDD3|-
CALASFYWGRRAQLFF
TGTGCTCTTGCTTCCTTTTACTGGGGGAGGAGAGCACAACTCTTCTTT
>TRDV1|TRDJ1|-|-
CALGSPPILRVGEEVYTDKLIF
TGTGCTCTTGGATCCCCTCCCATCCTACGAGTGGGGGAGGAAGTGTACACCGATAAACTCATCTTT
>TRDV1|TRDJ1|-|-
CALGGPHLWGNKLIF
TGTGCTCTTGGGGGACCACACTTGTGGGGAAATAAACTCATCTTT
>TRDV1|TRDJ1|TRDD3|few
CALGELIDPVFLSHGLGDTELIF
TGTGCTCTTGGGGAACTAATCGATCCGGTATTCCTATCCCATGGGCTGGGGGATACTGAGCTCATCTTT
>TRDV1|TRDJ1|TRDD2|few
CALGEGVPTGPQRGLIF
TGTGCTCTTGGGGAGGGGGTTCCTACGGGTCCCCAGAGGGGACTCATCTTT
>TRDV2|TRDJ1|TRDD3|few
CACDTVSASRLLGVTDKLIF
TGTGCCTGTGACACGGTTTCGGCTTCCCGGCTACTGGGGGTCACCGATAAACTCATCTTT
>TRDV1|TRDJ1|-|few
CALGESARPYTDKLIF
TGTGCTCTTGGGGAATCGGCGAGGCCGTACACCGATAAACTCATCTTT
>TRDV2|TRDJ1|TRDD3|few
CACGPLGDRDDKLIF
TGTGCCTGTGGGCCACTGGGGGATAGGGACGATAAACTCATCTTT
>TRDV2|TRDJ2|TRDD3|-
CACDTGDWGISGRPALTAQLFF
TGTGCCTGTGACACCGGAGACTGGGGGATTTCGGGACGGCCCGCACTGACAGCTCAACTCTTCTTT
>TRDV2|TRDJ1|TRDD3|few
CACDSILGSTDKLIF
TGTGCCTGTGACTCAATACTGGGGAGCACCGATAAACTCATCTTT
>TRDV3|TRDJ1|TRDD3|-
CAFPGGYTGGLGAKLIF
TGTGCCTTTCCTGGGGGATACACGGGGGGCCTGGGGGCCAAACTCATCTTT
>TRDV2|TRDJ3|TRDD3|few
CACDPILTGGDSSWDTRQMFF
TGTGCCTGTGACCCTATCCTCACTGGGGGAGACAGCTCCTGGGACACCCGACAGATGTTTTTC
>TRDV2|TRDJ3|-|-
CACDAPPLGVSSWDTRQMFF
TGTGCCTGTGACGCCCCCCCTTTGGGGGTTTCCTCCTGGGACACCCGACAGATGTTTTTC
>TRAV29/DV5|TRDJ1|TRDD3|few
CAASTFPRWGMRDKLIF
TGTGCAGCAAGCACGTTCCCCCGCTGGGGGATGAGAGATAAACTCATCTTT
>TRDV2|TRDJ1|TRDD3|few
CACDTVSGLGDTYTDKLIF
TGTGCCTGTGACACCGTCTCGGGGCTGGGGGATACATACACCGATAAACTCATCTTT
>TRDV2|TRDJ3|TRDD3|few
CACDKGWGTWDTRQMFF
TGTGCCTGTGACAAGGGATGGGGGACCTGGGACACCCGACAGATGTTTTTC
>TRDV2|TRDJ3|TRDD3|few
CACDTTGGYPFSSWDTRQMFF
TGTGCCTGTGATACCACTGGGGGATATCCCTTTAGCTCCTGGGACACCCGACAGATGTTTTTC
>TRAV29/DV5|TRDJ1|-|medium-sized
CAASHDRRGYTDKLIF
TGTGCAGCAAGCCACGATAGAAGGGGGTACACCGATAAACTCATCTTT
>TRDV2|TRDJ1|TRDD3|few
CACDTIGGGYKTDKLIF
TGTGCCTGTGACACCATTGGTGGGGGATACAAAACCGATAAACTCATCTTT
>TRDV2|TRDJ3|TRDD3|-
CACDPTGGQSSWDTRQMFF
TGTGCCTGTGACCCTACTGGGGGCCAGAGCTCCTGGGACACCCGACAGATGTTTTTC
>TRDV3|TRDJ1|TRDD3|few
CAFGTAWDSWGIQFKYTDKLIF
TGTGCCTTTGGGACGGCTTGGGACTCCTGGGGGATTCAGTTCAAGTACACCGATAAACTCATCTTT